The source of this T cell receptor beta chain is a study of shared clonotypes between healthy human individuals. Study results and caveats: Lower generation probabilities were found for non-shared clonotypes than for those shared by all four donors.

Some clones are missing from TCRdb's copy, which holds only in-frame ones; the method was immunoSEQ multiplex PCR. The sample includes around 2.3 million clones, about 94% seen only once; the top ten take roughly 0.13%. In the CD4+ fraction, cells were divided into CD45RA+ naive and CD45RA-negative memory subsets. CDR3 size: 15 residues. Germline CDR1 SGHDT, CDR2 YYEEEE. V gave up 5 bases and J gave up 0 bases, with 13 bases separating them. To note about this clone: Its antigen remains unidentified.

The sample was naive CD4+ T cells sorted from blood. Subset indicated: CD45RA+ positively selected. J is TRBJ2-3 and V is TRBV5-6; tentatively, D is TRBD2 (6 bases). The TCR originated in a man between 18 and 35 years old in good health. The CDR3 region has the DNA TGTGCCAGCAGTCTACTAGCAGTTAGCACAGATACGCAGTATTTT. This translates into CASSLLAVSTDTQYF.